A single sample gave rise to the 15 T cell receptor beta chains below, sequenced in a study of blood T cell repertoires in COVID-19. Using immunoSEQ multiplex PCR, the repertoire was profiled, and TCRdb retains in-frame clones only, with some absent. In the table there are around 150,000 clones, 70% to 90% of which are singletons. Sequencing was done on a sample of peripheral blood. Receptors originate from a man aged 40-55 years with acute or convalescent COVID-19.

This clone was recorded once. The CDR3 bases are TGCGCCAGCAGCCTGACAAGTGGGGCGGACGGAAACACCATATATTTT. Protein sequence: CASSLTSGADGNTIYF. The chain links TRBV5-1 to TRBJ1-3, with D tentatively TRBD1 (5 bases). The CDR3 consists of 16 residues. Per germline, CDR1 SGHRS and CDR2 YFSETQ. The germline V and J ends were trimmed by 4 bases and 4 bases, with 18 bases remaining between them.

This clone appeared a few times. The V gene is TRBV6-2 or TRBV6-3, the J gene TRBJ1-2, with TRBD1 matching 7 bases. The CDR3 extends over 14 amino acids. From germline, CDR1 is MNHEY and CDR2 SVGEGT. Losses at the gene ends were 5 bases for V and 1 base for J; bases not matched to a gene: 4. The CDR3 loop is CASSMDRRNYGYTF. CDR3 in DNA: TGTGCCAGCAGTATGGACAGGCGTAACTATGGCTACACCTTC.

In this sample, this clone turned up a few times. This chain joins TRBV7-9 and TRBJ1-5, with 8 bases aligning to TRBD1. Looked up from germline, CDR1 is SEHNR and CDR2 is FQNEAQ (reference sequence). The CDR3 consists of 16 residues. The J segment lost 9 bases and the V segment lost 2 bases, leaving 12 bases of the junction unmatched. The CDR3 loop is CASSLTRAGGNGPQHF. The CDR3 nucleotides are TGTGCCAGCAGCTTAACTCGGGCAGGGGGCAATGGGCCCCAGCATTTT.

In regard to this clone: Other DNA sequences in this sample translate to the same CDR3. CDR3 bases: TGTGCCAGCAGCTTAGGCCAGGGGACCTACGAGCAGTACTTC. Translating it yields CASSLGQGTYEQYF. This chain uses TRBV11-3 with TRBJ2-7; tentative D call: TRBD1 (6 bases). The CDR3 sequence is 14 residues long. Germline CDR1 reads SGHNT; CDR2 reads YENEEA. V was shortened by 1 base and J by 2 bases, with 9 bases between the two germline ends.

This clone was detected once. One junction end disagrees with the germline gene, perhaps due to a read error. The chain carries TRBV5-1 and TRBJ2-5; perhaps D is TRBD1 or TRBD2 (5 bases each). CDR1 and CDR2 (germline): SGHRS, YFSETQ. The CDR3 runs to 14 residues. Here the CDR3 DNA reads TGCGCCGGCAGGGCTAGCCTCTACCAAGAGACCCAGTACTTC. Translation gives CAGRASLYQETQYF.

In nucleotides, the CDR3 is TGTGCCAGCAGCCCCGGTATTTCCTCTGGGGCCAACGTCCTGACTTTC. Its translation: CASSPGISSGANVLTF. V is TRBV7-3 and J is TRBJ2-6; D ambiguous. This CDR3 is 16 amino acids long. Germline V gene sequence: CDR1 SGHTA, CDR2 FQGTGA. The V end was cut by 5 bases, the J end by 0 bases, with 11 bases between.

The chain employs TRBV28 and TRBJ2-3; the D gene is possibly TRBD2 (6 bases). Germline V gene data show CDR1 as MDHEN and CDR2 as SYDVKM. V gave up 3 bases and J gave up 4 bases, with 8 bases separating them. This CDR3 comprises 13 residues. The CDR3 region is CASSLGGADTQYF. In DNA, the CDR3 is TGTGCCAGCAGTTTGGGGGGAGCAGATACGCAGTATTTT.

The chain employs TRBV10-3 and TRBJ2-5; tentative D call: TRBD2 (5 bases). The CDR3 covers 12 residues. Between the trimmed V and J ends, which lost 3 bases and 5 bases, there was a span of 7 bases. CDR1 and CDR2 from the germline V gene are ENHRY and SYGVKD. CDR3 in amino acids: CAISELDETQYF. The CDR3 coding sequence is TGTGCCATCAGTGAACTAGATGAGACCCAGTACTTC.

The chain links TRBV29-1 to TRBJ2-1; D is perhaps TRBD1 (6 bases). The length of the CDR3 is 16 residues. CDR1 SQVTM and CDR2 ANQGSEA come from the germline V gene. The V end was cut by 4 bases, the J end by 7 bases, with 23 bases between. In DNA, the CDR3 is TGCAGCGTTGGGCCCGATAATGGGGGCCCCGGGAATGAGCAGTTCTTC. This sequence encodes CSVGPDNGGPGNEQFF.

The chain links TRBV19 to TRBJ2-5; 10 bases map to TRBD2. This CDR3 is built from 17 residues. Germline values: CDR1 LNHDA, CDR2 SQIVND (reference sequence). Trimming at V came to 2 bases and at J to 3 bases, leaving 9 bases not matched to a gene. The CDR3 loop is CASSIRTSGILKETQYF. Here the CDR3 DNA reads TGTGCCAGTAGTATAAGGACTAGCGGAATCTTAAAAGAGACCCAGTACTTC.

The CDR3 spells CASRAGTGSSSPLHF. CDR3 in DNA: TGTGCCAGCAGGGCCGGGACAGGGAGTTCCTCACCCCTCCACTTT. The chain employs TRBV27 and TRBJ1-6; 9 bases fit TRBD1. This CDR3 contains 15 residues. The trim removed 6 bases at V and 10 bases at J, leaving 10 bases unmatched. The V gene's germline CDR1 is MNHEY and CDR2 SMNVEV (reference sequence).

V and J are TRBV28 and TRBJ1-1; 11 bases match TRBD1. Germline loops: CDR1 MDHEN, CDR2 SYDVKM. Trimming took 7 bases from V and 11 from J; bases not matched to a gene: 12. CDR3 size: 14 residues. The CDR3 loop is CASTPGQGALGAFF. CDR3 sequence (DNA): TGTGCCAGCACCCCTGGACAGGGGGCGTTAGGGGCTTTCTTT.

The J gene is TRBJ2-6, the V gene TRBV6-5; TRBD1 might be the D (6 bases). With 6 bases removed from V and 2 bases from J, the gap between germline ends came to 11 bases. CDR3 length: 15 amino acids. Per germline, CDR1 MNHEY and CDR2 SVGAGI. The CDR3 sequence is CASSAEGAGANVLTF. CDR3 nucleotides: TGTGCCAGCAGCGCCGAGGGGGCTGGGGCCAACGTCCTGACTTTC.

CDR3 DNA sequence: TGTGCCAGTAGTATGAGGTCTAGCAGCTCCTACAATGAGCAGTTCTTC. This translates into CASSMRSSSSYNEQFF. The chain links TRBV19 to TRBJ2-1, with D perhaps TRBD2 (5 bases). The CDR3 runs 16 residues. The V end lost 3 bases, the J end lost 0 bases, and 12 bases lay between the germline ends. Germline V CDR1 and CDR2: LNHDA, SQIVND (reference sequence).

This clone appeared a few times. Other nucleotide sequences in the sample specify the same CDR3. CDR3 sequence (DNA): TGTGCCAGCAGTTTGCGGGTGAACACTGAAGCTTTCTTT. Amino acids: CASSLRVNTEAFF. The chain joins TRBV12-3 or TRBV12-4 to TRBJ1-1; no definite D call. The CDR3 loop spans 13 amino acids. V dropped 3 bases and J dropped 0 bases, with 5 bases sitting between them.